These 5 T cell receptor beta chains came from one sample sequenced in a study of Ad26.COV2.S vaccination and SARS-CoV-2 variants. Produced via immunoSEQ multiplex PCR; TCRdb's table is partial and in-frame only. The sample shows 200,000 to 250,000 clones, approximately 90% of them seen only once. As for treatment: around 19 received Ad26.COV2.S at low or high dose, single or two shots; 5 received placebo; per-sample allocation not given. At day 63 after the first vaccine or placebo injection, samples were drawn. The starting material was peripheral blood, obtained in a trial of Ad26.COV2.S vaccine versus placebo. The source is a person aged 18-60 years who received the Ad26.COV2.S COVID-19 vaccine or a placebo.

This clone occurred a few times. This rearrangement joins TRBV6-4 to TRBJ1-1; D unresolved. The germline V gene has CDR1 MRHNA and CDR2 SNTAGT. V was pared by 3 bases and J by 5 bases, with 16 bases between. This CDR3 has 15 amino acids. CDR3 amino acids: CASSELTVGMTEAFF. CDR3 nucleotide sequence: TGTGCCAGCAGTGAGTTGACCGTCGGAATGACTGAAGCTTTCTTT.

The CDR3 coding sequence is TGCGCCAGCAGCCCGGGACTTAAGAACACCGGGGAGCTGTTTTTT. Protein: CASSPGLKNTGELFF. The rearrangement uses TRBV5-1 and TRBJ2-2, with D maybe TRBD2 (6 bases). Germline CDR1 is SGHRS and CDR2 is YFSETQ. The ends were cut back, 4 bases at V and 1 base at J, with 11 bases in the middle. The CDR3 has 15 residues.

The chain uses TRBV7-2 and TRBJ2-3; D remains unclear. V was pared by 2 bases and J by 4 bases, with 16 bases between. The CDR3 contains 16 residues. CDR1 and CDR2 (germline): SGHTA, FQGNSA. The DNA of the CDR3 is TGTGCCAGCAGCTTAAAGGTGGGATGGGCGGCAGATACGCAGTATTTT. It yields the protein CASSLKVGWAADTQYF.

The chain uses TRBV4-3 and TRBJ2-7; D ambiguous. The germline V gene encodes CDR1 LGHNA and CDR2 YSLEER. The CDR3 is made up of 13 amino acids. Trimming left V 1 base short and J 4 bases short, with 8 bases between. CDR3 in amino acids: CASSQAHSYEQYF. CDR3 nucleotide sequence: TGCGCCAGCAGCCAAGCACACAGTTACGAGCAGTACTTC.

The rearrangement uses TRBV9 and TRBJ2-3, with D unresolved. Germline CDR1 is SGDLS and CDR2 is YYNGEE. V was shortened by 1 base and J by 4 bases, with 13 bases between the two germline ends. CDR3 length: 15 residues. The CDR3 DNA reads TGTGCCAGCAGCGTAATCCCTGACGCTTCAGATACGCAGTATTTT. This codes for CASSVIPDASDTQYF.